The rows below give T cell receptor beta chains drawn from one sample of a study of radiation and T cells in renal cell carcinoma. Sequenced by immunoSEQ multiplex PCR; TCRdb stores in-frame clones only, minus some. The data hold fewer than 200,000 clones, with approximately 90% observed a single time. Sequenced material: blood, taken from a patient whose treatment included radiotherapy and nephrectomy. The receptors here all came from a woman in her forties or fifties with renal cell carcinoma. Each CDR3 is given with its conserved first and last residue. The D gene is left open where the match is weak. A clone size is listed for some rows: how often the clone was seen (once, few, many), or a class if it is expanded.

abundance: .; v_gene: TRBV9; d_gene: .; j_gene: TRBJ1-2; CDR3nt: TGTGCCAGCAGCGATCGTCGGCCCAACTATGGCTACACCTTC; CDR3aa: CASSDRRPNYGYTF
abundance: .; v_gene: TRBV6-5; d_gene: .; j_gene: TRBJ2-3; CDR3nt: TGTGCCAGCAGTTACCTGGACCCGAGTAGCACAGATACGCAGTATTTT; CDR3aa: CASSYLDPSSTDTQYF
abundance: .; v_gene: TRBV29-1; d_gene: TRBD1; j_gene: TRBJ2-5; CDR3nt: TGCAGCGCAAGCCCGGGACAGGGGTGGGAGACCCAGTACTTC; CDR3aa: CSASPGQGWETQYF
abundance: once; v_gene: TRBV18; d_gene: TRBD1; j_gene: TRBJ1-4; CDR3nt: TGTGCCACCCTGGGACAGCTTAATGAAAAACTGTTTTTT; CDR3aa: CATLGQLNEKLFF
abundance: .; v_gene: TRBV5-1; d_gene: .; j_gene: TRBJ2-4; CDR3nt: TGCGCCAGCGGCCGGGACCCGAGATCGATAGCCAAAAACATTCAGTACTTC; CDR3aa: CASGRDPRSIAKNIQYF
abundance: .; v_gene: TRBV6-6; d_gene: TRBD1; j_gene: TRBJ2-4; CDR3nt: TGTGCCAGCAGTTACTCGTCAGGGGGCGTCAACATTCAGTACTTC; CDR3aa: CASSYSSGGVNIQYF
abundance: .; v_gene: TRBV14; d_gene: .; j_gene: TRBJ1-2; CDR3nt: TGTGCCAGCAGCCGGCAGCTCTATGGCTACACCTTC; CDR3aa: CASSRQLYGYTF
abundance: .; v_gene: TRBV5-1; d_gene: .; j_gene: TRBJ1-2; CDR3nt: TGCGCCAGCAGCTTGTCGGGGGCGCGTGACTATGGCTACACCTTC; CDR3aa: CASSLSGARDYGYTF
abundance: .; v_gene: TRBV6-6; d_gene: .; j_gene: TRBJ2-7; CDR3nt: TGTGCCAGCAGTTACTCACCCAGCCGGTACGAGCAGTACTTC; CDR3aa: CASSYSPSRYEQYF
abundance: .; v_gene: TRBV30; d_gene: .; j_gene: TRBJ2-7; CDR3nt: TGTGCCTGGAATCCGGGGGTAACGGACGAGCAGTACTTC; CDR3aa: CAWNPGVTDEQYF
abundance: .; v_gene: TRBV6-6; d_gene: TRBD2; j_gene: TRBJ2-2; CDR3nt: TGTGCCAGCAGTTACGAGGGGAGGGTCGGGGAGCTGTTTTTT; CDR3aa: CASSYEGRVGELFF
abundance: .; v_gene: TRBV5-6; d_gene: .; j_gene: TRBJ2-1; CDR3nt: TGTGCCAGCAGCTTGGCTCGTGAGCAGTTCTTC; CDR3aa: CASSLAREQFF
abundance: .; v_gene: TRBV6-1; d_gene: .; j_gene: TRBJ2-3; CDR3nt: TGTGCCAGCAGTGAAGCATGGAGGACAGATACGCAGTATTTT; CDR3aa: CASSEAWRTDTQYF
abundance: .; v_gene: TRBV4-3; d_gene: .; j_gene: TRBJ2-5; CDR3nt: TGCGCCAGCAGCCAAGACTTACGGGAGACCCAGTACTTC; CDR3aa: CASSQDLRETQYF
abundance: .; v_gene: TRBV5-4; d_gene: .; j_gene: TRBJ1-2; CDR3nt: TGTGCCAGCAGCTTGGAGACGCGGAGTAGCTACACCTTC; CDR3aa: CASSLETRSSYTF
abundance: .; v_gene: TRBV14; d_gene: .; j_gene: TRBJ1-6; CDR3nt: TGTGCCAGCAGCTCACGATTACAGGGATCCTCACCCCTCCACTTT; CDR3aa: CASSSRLQGSSPLHF
abundance: .; v_gene: TRBV7-8; d_gene: .; j_gene: TRBJ2-3; CDR3nt: TGTGCCAGCAGCTTGGGACGGAGCACAGATACGCAGTATTTT; CDR3aa: CASSLGRSTDTQYF
abundance: .; v_gene: TRBV6-1; d_gene: .; j_gene: TRBJ2-5; CDR3nt: TGTGCCAGCAGTGGACACGGGGGCGTGGTGACCCAGTACTTC; CDR3aa: CASSGHGGVVTQYF
abundance: .; v_gene: TRBV4-1; d_gene: .; j_gene: TRBJ2-3; CDR3nt: TGCGCCAGCAGCCAAGAAAACCGGGGACCTAGCACAGATACGCAGTATTTT; CDR3aa: CASSQENRGPSTDTQYF
abundance: many; v_gene: TRBV4-3; d_gene: .; j_gene: TRBJ1-2; CDR3nt: TGCGCCAGCAGCCAAGATCGGTCTTATCAGGGATTGGGCTACACCTTC; CDR3aa: CASSQDRSYQGLGYTF
abundance: .; v_gene: TRBV14; d_gene: .; j_gene: TRBJ2-2; CDR3nt: TGTGCCAGCAGCCAATTCGGCACAGGGTCCACCGGGGAGCTGTTTTTT; CDR3aa: CASSQFGTGSTGELFF
abundance: .; v_gene: TRBV7-9; d_gene: .; j_gene: TRBJ1-5; CDR3nt: TGTGCCAGCAGCTTAGTAGGGAATAGCAATCAGCCCCAGCATTTT; CDR3aa: CASSLVGNSNQPQHF
abundance: .; v_gene: TRBV4-2; d_gene: TRBD2; j_gene: TRBJ2-3; CDR3nt: TGTGCCAGCAGCCAAGATTTAAATAGCGGGGCGGGACCCACAGATACGCAGTATTTT; CDR3aa: CASSQDLNSGAGPTDTQYF
abundance: .; v_gene: TRBV5-6; d_gene: TRBD1; j_gene: TRBJ1-1; CDR3nt: TGTGCCAGCAGCTTTTTTAGACAGGGATACATGAACACTGAAGCTTTCTTT; CDR3aa: CASSFFRQGYMNTEAFF
abundance: .; v_gene: TRBV19; d_gene: .; j_gene: TRBJ2-3; CDR3nt: TGTGCCAGTAGTATAAACGGAGGGGGGCCAGATACGCAGTATTTT; CDR3aa: CASSINGGGPDTQYF
abundance: .; v_gene: TRBV6-5; d_gene: TRBD1; j_gene: TRBJ2-5; CDR3nt: TGTGCCAGCAGCGGGACAGCCGACCAAGAGACCCAGTACTTC; CDR3aa: CASSGTADQETQYF
abundance: .; v_gene: TRBV9; d_gene: TRBD2; j_gene: TRBJ2-1; CDR3nt: TGTGCCAGCAGCGTATTACCCGGGGGGTCCAACAATGAGCAGTTCTTC; CDR3aa: CASSVLPGGSNNEQFF
abundance: once; v_gene: TRBV6-5; d_gene: TRBD1; j_gene: TRBJ1-2; CDR3nt: TGTGCCAGCAGGAGCGAGGGACAGTTATTCTATGGCTACACCTTC; CDR3aa: CASRSEGQLFYGYTF
abundance: once; v_gene: TRBV2; d_gene: .; j_gene: TRBJ1-3; CDR3nt: TGTGCCAGCAGTGAAAGAGGAAACACCATATATTTT; CDR3aa: CASSERGNTIYF